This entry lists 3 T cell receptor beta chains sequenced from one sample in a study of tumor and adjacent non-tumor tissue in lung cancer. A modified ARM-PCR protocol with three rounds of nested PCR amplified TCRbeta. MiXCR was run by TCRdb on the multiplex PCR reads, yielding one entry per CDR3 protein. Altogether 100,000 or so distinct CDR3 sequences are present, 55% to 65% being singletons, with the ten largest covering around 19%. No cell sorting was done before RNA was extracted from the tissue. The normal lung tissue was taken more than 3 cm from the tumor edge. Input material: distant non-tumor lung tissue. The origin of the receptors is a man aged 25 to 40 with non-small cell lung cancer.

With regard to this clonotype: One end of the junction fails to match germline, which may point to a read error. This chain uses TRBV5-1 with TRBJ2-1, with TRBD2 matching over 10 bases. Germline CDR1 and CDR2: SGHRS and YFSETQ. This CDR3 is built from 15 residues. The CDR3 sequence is CARSERLAGYDEQFF. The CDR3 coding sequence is TGCGCCAGAAGCGAGAGACTAGCGGGCTACGATGAGCAGTTCTTC.

CDR3 DNA: TGTGCCAGCAGCTCGACCCCCGGGACAGGGGGTGGAGATACGCAGTATTTT. Translation gives CASSSTPGTGGGDTQYF. The V gene is TRBV5-6, the J gene TRBJ2-3, with 11 bases that match TRBD1. The CDR3 has 17 amino acids. Germline V CDR1 and CDR2: SGHDT, YYEEEE. V was pared by 3 bases and J by 5 bases, with 11 bases of the junction left unmatched.

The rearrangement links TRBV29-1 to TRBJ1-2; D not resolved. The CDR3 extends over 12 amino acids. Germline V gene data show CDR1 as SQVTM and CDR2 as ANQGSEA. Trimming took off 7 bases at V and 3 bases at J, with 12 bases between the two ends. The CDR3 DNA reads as TGCAGCGCTGCGGATAGTTACTATGGCTACACCTTC. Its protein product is CSAADSYYGYTF.